This TCR beta chain is from a study of OX40 agonist ivuxolimab in advanced cancers. Within the sample, this clone is medium-sized. Its target is unknown. The assay was immunoSEQ multiplex PCR, and TCRdb's table has in-frame clones only and misses some. The table lists under 25,000 clones, about nine tenths of them singletons. V dropped 2 bases and J dropped 1; count of bases not matched to a gene: 5. The CDR3 has 15 amino acids. Germline assignment: CDR1 SGHRS and CDR2 YFSETQ. The study, taken as a whole, reports: Mean expanded clone counts were higher in CD8+ than CD4+ T cells. Researchers did not establish what antigens the expanded peripheral T cells target.

The gene calls are TRBV5-1 and TRBJ1-1; 7 bases align to TRBD1. The material sequenced was CD4+ or CD8+ T cells sorted from blood, taken in a trial of the OX40 agonist ivuxolimab. The sequence was collected from an adult with an advanced solid tumor such as melanoma, head and neck, liver or kidney cancer. CDR3 residues: CASSFRAGGNTEAFF. DNA of the CDR3: TGCGCCAGCAGCTTTAGAGCAGGGGGGAACACTGAAGCTTTCTTT.